The 10 T cell receptor beta chains presented below share a single source sample, sequenced in a study of ipilimumab plus nivolumab after autologous stem cell transplantation. The assay was immunoSEQ multiplex PCR, and TCRdb's table has in-frame clones only and misses some. The sample yields fewer than 2,500 clones, about 92% seen once. The specimen comprised PBMCs, sampled in a trial of ipilimumab plus nivolumab as post-transplant consolidation. These receptors were obtained from a male donor with primary mediastinal lymphoma.

V and J are TRBV7-3 and TRBJ2-7, with a weak D call TRBD1 (5 bases). This CDR3 region has 16 residues. CDR1 and CDR2 from the germline V gene are SGHTA and FQGTGA. V was pared by 0 bases and J by 4 bases, with 16 bases between. CDR3 bases: TGTGCCAGCAGCTTAACAGGGGTAGGGGTACTGTACGAGCAGTACTTC. Its translation is CASSLTGVGVLYEQYF.

This chain uses TRBV21-1 with TRBJ1-5; the DNA was not compared with TRBD1, the D call given in the table. TRBV21-1 represents a pseudogene. The CDR3 runs 19 residues. The chain's CDR3 is CASSPAPGTGSKRNQPQHF. The CDR3, as DNA: TGTGCCAGCAGCCCCGCGCCCGGGACAGGGAGTAAGCGCAATCAGCCCCAGCATTTT.

The V and J genes are TRBV5-5 and TRBJ2-5; D uncertain. The V and J ends lost 2 bases and 5 bases respectively, with 10 bases between them. The germline V gene has CDR1 SGHKS and CDR2 YYEKEE (reference sequence). The CDR3 is 13 residues long. CDR3 bases: TGTGCCAGCAGCTTCGAGGATAGGGAGACCCAGTACTTC. Translation gives CASSFEDRETQYF. The full variable domain, its missing parts supplied by reference TRBV5-5 and TRBJ2-5, is DAGVTQSPTHLIKTRGQQVTLRCSPISGHKSVSWYQQVLGQGPQFIFQYYEKEERGRGNFPDRFSARQFPNYSSELNVNALLLGDSALYLCASSFEDRETQYFGPGTRLLVL.

This clone has just one count. This chain links TRBV6-6 with TRBJ2-5, with TRBD2 matching 7 bases. Germline V gene sequence: CDR1 MNHNY, CDR2 SVGAGI (reference sequence). Losses at the gene ends were 7 bases for V and 3 bases for J; bases not matched to a gene: 2. There are 12 residues in the CDR3. The chain's CDR3 is CASNREEETQYF. Written as DNA, the CDR3 is TGTGCCAGCAACCGGGAGGAAGAGACCCAGTACTTC.

The chain uses TRBV27 and TRBJ2-7; either TRBD1 or TRBD2 may supply D (5 bases each). The CDR3 is 15 amino acids. With 11 bases removed from V and 3 bases from J, the gap between germline ends came to 23 bases. Looked up from germline, CDR1 is MNHEY and CDR2 is SMNVEV (reference sequence). As DNA, the CDR3 is TGTGCCTTTCCCCTCGGAGGCAGGGAGTACTACGAGCAGTACTTC. It is translated as CAFPLGGREYYEQYF.

The V and J genes are TRBV11-2 and TRBJ1-5; D remains unclear. The V and J ends lost 0 bases and 2 bases respectively, with 14 bases between them. The CDR3 sequence is 17 residues long. Germline V gives CDR1 SGHAT, CDR2 FQNNGV. The CDR3 region has the DNA TGTGCCAGCAGCTTAGATGGTCGGGGATATGGCAATCAGCCCCAGCATTTT. Amino acids: CASSLDGRGYGNQPQHF.

The count of this clone is one. This sequence joins TRBV18 and TRBJ2-1; D unclear. Germline V CDR1 and CDR2: KGHSH, LQKENI. The CDR3 loop spans 13 amino acids. V lost 6 bases, J lost 4 bases, and 10 bases lay in between. CDR3 sequence (DNA): TGTGCCAGCTCCCCTGGGCCTTACAATGAGCAGTTCTTC. Its translation: CASSPGPYNEQFF. Full variable domain (missing parts from reference TRBV18 and TRBJ2-1): NAGVMQNPRHLVRRRGQEARLRCSPMKGHSHVYWYRQLPEEGLKFMVYLQKENIIDESGMPKERFSAEFPKEGPSILRIQQVVRGDSAAYFCASSPGPYNEQFFGPGTRLTVL.

The CDR3 DNA reads TGTGCCAGCAGCTTAGTCCCAGCTAATTCACCCCTCCACTTT. Protein: CASSLVPANSPLHF. This rearrangement joins TRBV7-2 to TRBJ1-6; D unresolved. Germline V gene sequence: CDR1 SGHTA, CDR2 FQGNSA. This CDR3 comprises 14 residues. Trimming stripped 1 base from V and 6 bases from J, with 7 bases between.

This chain connects TRBV25-1 to TRBJ2-2; D not resolved. V lost 6 bases and J 1 base, leaving 9 bases between the germline ends. This CDR3 has 14 residues. The germline gives CDR1 MGHDK, CDR2 SYGVNS. The CDR3 protein is CASRGSGNTGELFF. CDR3 DNA sequence: TGTGCCAGCAGGGGCTCCGGGAACACCGGGGAGCTGTTTTTT.

CDR3 protein: CASSTPGQGAREQYF. Here the CDR3 DNA reads TGTGCCAGCAGCACACCGGGACAGGGGGCCCGCGAGCAGTACTTC. V is TRBV5-5 and J is TRBJ2-7; 12 nucleotides align to TRBD1. The CDR3 consists of 15 residues. Germline CDR1 is SGHKS and CDR2 is YYEKEE (reference sequence). Trimming removed 4 bases from V and 6 bases from J; junction bases left unmatched: 8.